This T cell receptor beta chain came from a study of T cell repertoires in cytomegalovirus infection. TCRdb used MiXCR to reprocess the reads, holding one entry per CDR3 protein. The table has about 160,000 distinct CDR3 sequences, less than 25% seen once. The germline CDR1 and CDR2 sequences are MGHRA and YSYEKL. V was cut by 3 bases and J by 6 bases, with 9 bases left in between. This CDR3 spans 12 amino acids. Points on this clonotype: The target antigen is unknown.

This TCR was recovered from a human donor in good health (CMV status not recorded). Some clones in this sample may be carry-over from other donors' samples. This chain joins TRBV4-1 and TRBJ2-7; D perhaps matches TRBD1 (5 bases). The sequencing here drew on CD8+ T cells from cultured PBMCs, taken from culture after CMV antigen stimulation. CDR3 DNA: TGCGCCAGCAGCCAGCTTGACAGCGAGCAGTACTTC. Translated, it gives CASSQLDSEQYF.